This T cell receptor (beta chain) was found in a study of patients and donors after allogeneic stem cell transplantation. In TCRdb, the RT-PCR reads were re-called with MiXCR into one record per CDR3 protein. The data show about 87,000 distinct CDR3 sequences, 5% seen once. This clonotype was counted many times. CDR1 and CDR2 (germline): SGHVS, FQNEAQ. The CDR3 sequence is 15 residues long. The V end was cut by 1 base, the J end by 3 bases, with 12 bases between. Sequencing was done on a sample of blood, either unsorted or a sorted T cell fraction (not recorded which). The chain is built from TRBV7-8 and TRBJ1-2; D is unclear. The sequence was collected from a human donor who was either an allogeneic HSCT recipient or a stem cell or donor lymphocyte infusion donor (not recorded which). It is not recorded whose cells these are; they may come from a transplant donor. As DNA, the CDR3 is TGTGCCAGCAGCTTAGAACCCGATGCGGACTATGGCTACACCTTC. This encodes CASSLEPDADYGYTF.